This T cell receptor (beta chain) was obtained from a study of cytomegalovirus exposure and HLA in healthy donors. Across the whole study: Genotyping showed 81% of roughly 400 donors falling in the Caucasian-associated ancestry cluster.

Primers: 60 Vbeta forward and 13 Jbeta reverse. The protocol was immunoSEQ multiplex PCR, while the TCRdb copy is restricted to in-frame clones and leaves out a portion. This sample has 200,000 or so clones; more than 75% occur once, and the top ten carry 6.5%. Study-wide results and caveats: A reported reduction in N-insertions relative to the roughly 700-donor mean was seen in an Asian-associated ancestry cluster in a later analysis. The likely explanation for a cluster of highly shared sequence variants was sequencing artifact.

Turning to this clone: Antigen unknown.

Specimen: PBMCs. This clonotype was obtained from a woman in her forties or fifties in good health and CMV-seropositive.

This CDR3 is CASSEELAGGPGELFF. The CDR3 DNA sequence: TGTGCCAGCAGTGAAGAACTAGCGGGAGGCCCCGGGGAGCTGTTTTTT. The rearrangement uses TRBV6-1 and TRBJ2-2, with 12 positions matching TRBD2. J gave up 6 bases and V 1 base, and 3 bases lay outside the gene matches. Germline CDR1 reads MNHNS; CDR2 reads SASEGT. CDR3 length equals 16 residues.